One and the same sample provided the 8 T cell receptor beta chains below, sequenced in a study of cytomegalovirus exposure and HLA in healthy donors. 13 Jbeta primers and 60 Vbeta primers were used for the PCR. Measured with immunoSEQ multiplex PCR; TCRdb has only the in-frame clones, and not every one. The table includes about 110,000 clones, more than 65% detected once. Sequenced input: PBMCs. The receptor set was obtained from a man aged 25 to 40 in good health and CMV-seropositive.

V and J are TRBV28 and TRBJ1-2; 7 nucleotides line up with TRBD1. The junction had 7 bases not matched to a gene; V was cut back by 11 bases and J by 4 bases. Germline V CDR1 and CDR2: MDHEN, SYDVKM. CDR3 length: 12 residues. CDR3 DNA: TGTGCCGTTCGGGACAGCCTCTATGGCTACACCTTC. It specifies CAVRDSLYGYTF.

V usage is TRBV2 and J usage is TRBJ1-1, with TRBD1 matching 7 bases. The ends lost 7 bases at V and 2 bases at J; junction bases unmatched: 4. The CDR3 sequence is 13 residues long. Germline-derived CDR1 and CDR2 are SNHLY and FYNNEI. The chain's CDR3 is CASTRDSNTEAFF. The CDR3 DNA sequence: TGTGCCAGCACCCGGGACAGTAACACTGAAGCTTTCTTT.

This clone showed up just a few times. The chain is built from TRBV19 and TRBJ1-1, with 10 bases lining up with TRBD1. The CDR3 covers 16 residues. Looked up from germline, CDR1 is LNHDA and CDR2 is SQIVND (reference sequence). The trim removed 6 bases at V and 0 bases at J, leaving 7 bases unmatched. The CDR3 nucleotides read TGTGCCAGTAGGGACCCCGGACAGGGGGTGAACACTGAAGCTTTCTTT. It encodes CASRDPGQGVNTEAFF.

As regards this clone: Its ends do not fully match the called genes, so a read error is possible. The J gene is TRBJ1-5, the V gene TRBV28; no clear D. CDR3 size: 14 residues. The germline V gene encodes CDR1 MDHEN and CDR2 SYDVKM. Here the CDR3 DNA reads TGTGCCAGCAGTTTGCGGGATCTCAATCAGTCCCAGCATTTT. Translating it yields CASSLRDLNQSQHF.

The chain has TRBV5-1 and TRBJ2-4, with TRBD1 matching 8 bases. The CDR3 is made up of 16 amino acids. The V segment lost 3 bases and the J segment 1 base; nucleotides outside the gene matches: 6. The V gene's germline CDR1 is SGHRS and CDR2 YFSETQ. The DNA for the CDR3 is TGCGCCAGCAGCTCCTCAGGGGGCTCGGCCAAAAACATTCAGTACTTC. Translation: CASSSSGGSAKNIQYF.

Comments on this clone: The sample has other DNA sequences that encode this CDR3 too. CDR3 residues: CAWSVGGTEAFF. CDR3 sequence (DNA): TGTGCCTGGAGTGTCGGGGGCACTGAAGCTTTCTTT. J is TRBJ1-1 and V is TRBV30; weak D call: TRBD1 (5 bases). V lost 0 bases, J lost 4 bases, and 6 bases lay in between. Germline CDR1 GTSNPN, CDR2 SVGIG (reference sequence). The CDR3 sequence is 12 residues long.

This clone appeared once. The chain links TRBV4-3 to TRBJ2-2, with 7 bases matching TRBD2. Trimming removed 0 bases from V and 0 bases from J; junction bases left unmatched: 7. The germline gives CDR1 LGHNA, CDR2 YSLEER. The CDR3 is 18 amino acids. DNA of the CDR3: TGCGCCAGCAGCCAAGATCGGAGGGAGGGGACGAACACCGGGGAGCTGTTTTTT. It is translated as CASSQDRREGTNTGELFF.

CDR3 region: CASSLLGQSNEKLFF. CDR3 DNA sequence: TGCGCCAGCAGCTTGTTGGGACAGTCTAATGAAAAACTGTTTTTT. The rearrangement joins TRBV5-1 to TRBJ1-4, with 7 bases aligning to TRBD1. The CDR3 length is 15 residues. The V gene's germline CDR1 is SGHRS and CDR2 YFSETQ. V was pared by 1 base and J by 3 bases, with 3 bases of the junction left unmatched.